This T cell receptor beta chain was sequenced for a study of control samples from healthy donors and cancer patients (dated by TCRdb to 2019 to 2021). The CDR3, from cysteine to phenylalanine, totals 14 residues. The read is trimmed to its CDR3 DNA, 42 bases read in frame from base 1. V is clipped by 6 bases and J by 1 base, and the sequence between their germline boundaries is 10 bases long. As encoded in the germline V gene, CDR1 is ENHRY while CDR2 is SYGVKD. To prepare the library, the immunoSEQ multiplex PCR assay was applied. TCRdb stores this immuneACCESS table with in-frame sequences only. Part of the clones is absent; in the studies checked, under half of the shortfall reflects unresolved V genes, and no reason is known for the rest. The sample has roughly 120,000 clones on record, more than 85% of them singletons. Roughly 2.6% of the sample is held by the ten biggest clonotypes. As concerns this clone: It lacks a known antigen. No much larger clone exists at a distance of one base, and base qualities are not known.

The clonotype comes from a man aged 30-40 years in good health. The sample taken for sequencing was blood. The rearrangement joined TRBV10-3 to TRBJ1-5, with the D segment identity uncertain. The nucleotides read TGTGCCATCAGGCCGGGAGGCAGCAATCAGCCCCAGCATTTT. The resulting protein is CAIRPGGSNQPQHF.